The clone carrying this TCR beta chain was seen a handful of times. Its antigen remains unknown. The record originates from a study of identical twins. Findings and caveats of the study: The more abundant beta clonotypes in cord blood had fewer insertions, and memory repertoires did not show this. The authors drew conclusions from cross-sectional statistical analysis rather than following the same donors. Twin pairs had excess sharing that was weaker in beta out-of-frame sequences.

With template switching, a universal primer site was added, and the cDNA carried unique molecular identifiers. TCRdb reprocessed the 5' RACE reads with MiXCR, giving one entry per CDR3 protein. The data show 500,000 to 550,000 distinct CDR3 sequences, about a fifth seen once. The sample was also reused in another study, on yellow fever vaccine responses in identical twins.

The receptor was derived from a woman younger than 35 in good health. The sample taken for sequencing was CD4+ T cells sorted from blood.

CDR3 protein: CTATFRGSRDTQYF. The CDR3 DNA sequence: TGCACCGCCACCTTCAGGGGGAGTAGAGATACGCAGTATTTT. The V gene is TRBV20-1, the J gene TRBJ2-3; 7 bases align to TRBD1. Germline V gene lookup returns CDR1 DFQATT and CDR2 SNEGSKA (reference sequence). The CDR3 totals 14 residues.